The following is a T cell receptor beta chain sequence with its context. Its antigen is not identified. The data belong to a study of cytomegalovirus exposure and HLA in healthy donors. General observations from the study: TCR sequences were mostly rare, though some public TCRs occurred in many donors.

The CDR3 contains 15 residues. The V and J ends lost 6 bases and 5 bases, in that order; junction bases with no gene match: 10. Germline V lookup: CDR1 SGHAT, CDR2 FQNNGV. Sequencing used immunoSEQ multiplex PCR; TCRdb keeps in-frame clones, though not all of them. Of tens of thousands of clones listed, about 93% were seen once; the top ten hold less than 2.5%. The clonotype comes from a woman aged 18-29 years in good health and CMV-seronegative. This chain connects TRBV11-2 to TRBJ2-5; 9 nucleotides match TRBD2. Sequencing was done on a sample of PBMCs. This CDR3 is CASSYPGLAVETQYF. CDR3 bases: TGTGCCAGCAGTTATCCGGGACTAGCTGTGGAGACCCAGTACTTC.